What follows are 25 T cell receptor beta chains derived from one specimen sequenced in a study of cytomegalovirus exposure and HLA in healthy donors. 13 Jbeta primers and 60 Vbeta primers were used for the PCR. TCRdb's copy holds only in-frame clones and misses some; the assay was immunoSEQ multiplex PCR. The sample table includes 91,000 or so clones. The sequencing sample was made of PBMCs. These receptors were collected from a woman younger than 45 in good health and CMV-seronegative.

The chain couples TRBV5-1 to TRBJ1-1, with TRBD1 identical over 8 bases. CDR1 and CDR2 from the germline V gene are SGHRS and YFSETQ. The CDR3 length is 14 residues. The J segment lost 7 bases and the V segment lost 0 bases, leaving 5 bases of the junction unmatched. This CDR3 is CASSLDVRGLEAFF. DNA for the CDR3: TGCGCCAGCAGCTTGGATGTCAGGGGGCTTGAAGCTTTCTTT.

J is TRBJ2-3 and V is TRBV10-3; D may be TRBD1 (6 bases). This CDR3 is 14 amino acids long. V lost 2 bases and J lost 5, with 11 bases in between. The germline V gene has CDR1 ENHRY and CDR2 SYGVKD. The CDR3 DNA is TGTGCCATCAGTGAGAGATTAGGGGGAGATACGCAGTATTTT. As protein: CAISERLGGDTQYF.

The CDR3 reads CASFVPGDPLNTEAFF. CDR3 sequence (DNA): TGTGCCAGTTTTGTTCCAGGGGATCCCCTGAACACTGAAGCTTTCTTT. The chain recombines TRBV27 with TRBJ1-1; weak D call: TRBD1 (6 bases). The CDR3 totals 16 residues. Deletions cut 9 bases from V and 0 bases from J, with 20 bases between. From germline, CDR1 is MNHEY and CDR2 SMNVEV (reference sequence).

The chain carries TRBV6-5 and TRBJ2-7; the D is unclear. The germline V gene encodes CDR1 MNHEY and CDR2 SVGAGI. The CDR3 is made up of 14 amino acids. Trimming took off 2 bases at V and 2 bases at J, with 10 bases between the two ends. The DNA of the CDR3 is TGTGCCAGCAGTTACCGAGGATCCCCCTACGAGCAGTACTTC. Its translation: CASSYRGSPYEQYF.

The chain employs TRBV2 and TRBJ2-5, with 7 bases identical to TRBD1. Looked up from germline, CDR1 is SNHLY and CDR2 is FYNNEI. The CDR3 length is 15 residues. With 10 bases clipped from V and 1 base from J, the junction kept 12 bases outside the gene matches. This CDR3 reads CANRPGQTLQETQYF. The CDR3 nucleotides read TGTGCCAACCGACCGGGACAGACCCTCCAAGAGACCCAGTACTTC.

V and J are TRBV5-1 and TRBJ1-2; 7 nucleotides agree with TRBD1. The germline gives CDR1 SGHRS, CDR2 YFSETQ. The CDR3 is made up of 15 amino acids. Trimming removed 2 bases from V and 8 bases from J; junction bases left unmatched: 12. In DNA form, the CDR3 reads TGCGCCAGCAGCTTTCAGGGGGACACGAATAGAGGCTACACCTTC. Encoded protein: CASSFQGDTNRGYTF.

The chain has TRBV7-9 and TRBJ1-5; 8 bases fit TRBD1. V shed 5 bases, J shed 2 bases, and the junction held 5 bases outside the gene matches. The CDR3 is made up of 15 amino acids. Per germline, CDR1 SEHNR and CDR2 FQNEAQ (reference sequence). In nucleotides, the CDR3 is TGTGCCAGCAGCACCGGACAGGGAGGCAATCAGCCCCAGCATTTT. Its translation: CASSTGQGGNQPQHF.

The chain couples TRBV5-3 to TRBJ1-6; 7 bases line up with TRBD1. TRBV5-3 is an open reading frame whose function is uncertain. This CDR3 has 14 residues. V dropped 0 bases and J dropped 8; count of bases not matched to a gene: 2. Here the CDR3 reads CARSLGDSYSPLHF. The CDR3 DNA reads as TGTGCCAGAAGCTTGGGGGACAGTTATTCACCCCTCCACTTT.

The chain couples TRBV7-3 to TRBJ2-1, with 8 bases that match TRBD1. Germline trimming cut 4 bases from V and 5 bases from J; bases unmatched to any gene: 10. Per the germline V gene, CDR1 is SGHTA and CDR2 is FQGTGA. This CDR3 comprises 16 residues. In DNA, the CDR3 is TGTGCCAGCAGCTCCCTACAGGGGGTCGTTGACAATGAGCAGTTCTTC. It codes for CASSSLQGVVDNEQFF.

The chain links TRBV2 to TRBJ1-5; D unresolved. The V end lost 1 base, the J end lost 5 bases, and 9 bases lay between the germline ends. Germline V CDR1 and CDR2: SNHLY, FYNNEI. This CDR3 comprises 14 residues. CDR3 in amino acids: CASSEEASDQPQHF. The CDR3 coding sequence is TGTGCCAGCAGTGAAGAGGCAAGCGATCAGCCCCAGCATTTT.

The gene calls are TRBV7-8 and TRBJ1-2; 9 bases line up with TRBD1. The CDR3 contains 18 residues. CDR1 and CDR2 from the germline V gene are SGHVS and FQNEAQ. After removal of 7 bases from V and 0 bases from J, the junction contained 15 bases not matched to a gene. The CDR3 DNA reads TGTGCCAGCACCCAGAGCCGGGACAGGGTCCAATCTAACTATGGCTACACCTTC. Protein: CASTQSRDRVQSNYGYTF.

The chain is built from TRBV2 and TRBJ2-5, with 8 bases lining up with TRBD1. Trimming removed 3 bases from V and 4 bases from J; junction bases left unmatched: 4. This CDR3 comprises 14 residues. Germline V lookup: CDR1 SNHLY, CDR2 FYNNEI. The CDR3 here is CASSEYTGGETQYF. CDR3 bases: TGTGCCAGCAGTGAGTACACAGGGGGAGAGACCCAGTACTTC.

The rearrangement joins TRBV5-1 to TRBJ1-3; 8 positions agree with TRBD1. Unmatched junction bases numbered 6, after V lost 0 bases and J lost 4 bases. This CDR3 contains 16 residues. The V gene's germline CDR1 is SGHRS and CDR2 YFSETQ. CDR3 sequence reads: CASSLAGTGYGNTIYF. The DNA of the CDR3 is TGCGCCAGCAGCTTGGCAGGGACAGGCTACGGAAACACCATATATTTT. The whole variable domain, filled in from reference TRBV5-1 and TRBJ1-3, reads KAGVTQTPRYLIKTRGQQVTLSCSPISGHRSVSWYQQTPGQGLQFLFEYFSETQRNKGNFPGRFSGRQFSNSRSEMNVSTLELGDSALYLCASSLAGTGYGNTIYFGEGSWLTVV.

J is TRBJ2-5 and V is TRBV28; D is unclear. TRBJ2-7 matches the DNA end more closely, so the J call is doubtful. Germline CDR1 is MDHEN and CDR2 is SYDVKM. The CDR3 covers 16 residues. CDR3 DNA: TGTGCCAGCACCCATCCTCGAACCGCCCCCCACTACGAGCAGTACTTC. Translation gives CASTHPRTAPHYEQYF.

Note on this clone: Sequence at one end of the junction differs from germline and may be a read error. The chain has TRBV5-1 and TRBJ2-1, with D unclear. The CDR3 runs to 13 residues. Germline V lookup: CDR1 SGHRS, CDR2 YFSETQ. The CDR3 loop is CASSLDSHNEQFF. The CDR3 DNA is TGCGCCAGCAGCTTAGACTCCCACAATGAGCAGTTCTTC.

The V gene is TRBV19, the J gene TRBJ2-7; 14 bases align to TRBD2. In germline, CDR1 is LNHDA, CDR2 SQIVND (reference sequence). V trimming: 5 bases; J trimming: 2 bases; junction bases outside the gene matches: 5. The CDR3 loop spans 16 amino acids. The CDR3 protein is CASSFGTSGGPYEQYF. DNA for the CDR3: TGTGCCAGTAGTTTTGGGACTAGCGGGGGACCCTACGAGCAGTACTTC.

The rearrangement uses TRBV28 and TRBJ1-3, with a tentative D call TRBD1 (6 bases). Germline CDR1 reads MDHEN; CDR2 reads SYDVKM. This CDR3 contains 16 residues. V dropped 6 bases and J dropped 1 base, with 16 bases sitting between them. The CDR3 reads CASSLGRGASGNTIYF. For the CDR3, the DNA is TGTGCCAGCAGCCTTGGCCGGGGGGCATCTGGAAACACCATATATTTT.

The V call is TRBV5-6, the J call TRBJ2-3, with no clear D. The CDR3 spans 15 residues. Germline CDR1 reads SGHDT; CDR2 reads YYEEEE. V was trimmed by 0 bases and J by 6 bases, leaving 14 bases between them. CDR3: CASSLELAPDDTQYF. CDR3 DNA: TGTGCCAGCAGCTTGGAATTAGCTCCGGATGATACGCAGTATTTT.

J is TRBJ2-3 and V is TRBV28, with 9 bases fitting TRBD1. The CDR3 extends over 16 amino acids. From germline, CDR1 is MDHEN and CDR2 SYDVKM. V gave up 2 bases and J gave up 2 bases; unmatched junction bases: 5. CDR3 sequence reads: CASSLLTGGFTDTQYF. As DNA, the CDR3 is TGTGCCAGCAGTTTACTTACAGGGGGCTTCACAGATACGCAGTATTTT.

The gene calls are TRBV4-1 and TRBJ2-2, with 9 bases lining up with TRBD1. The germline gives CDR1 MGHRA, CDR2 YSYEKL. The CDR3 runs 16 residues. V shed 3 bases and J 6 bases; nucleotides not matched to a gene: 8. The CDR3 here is CASSQYRGPFPGELFF. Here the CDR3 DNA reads TGCGCCAGCAGCCAGTACAGGGGGCCGTTTCCCGGGGAGCTGTTTTTT.

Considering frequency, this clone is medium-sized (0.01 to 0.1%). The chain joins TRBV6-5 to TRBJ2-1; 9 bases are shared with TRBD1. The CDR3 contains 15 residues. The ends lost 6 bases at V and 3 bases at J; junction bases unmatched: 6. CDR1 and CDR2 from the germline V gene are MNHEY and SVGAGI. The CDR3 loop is CASSQQGADYNEQFF. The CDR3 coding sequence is TGTGCCAGCAGCCAACAGGGGGCCGACTACAATGAGCAGTTCTTC.

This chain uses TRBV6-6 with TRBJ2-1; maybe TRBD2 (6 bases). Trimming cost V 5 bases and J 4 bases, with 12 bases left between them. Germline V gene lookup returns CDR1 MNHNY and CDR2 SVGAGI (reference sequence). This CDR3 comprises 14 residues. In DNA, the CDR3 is TGTGCCAGCAGTCCCGGGACTGCGTACAATGAGCAGTTCTTC. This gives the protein CASSPGTAYNEQFF.

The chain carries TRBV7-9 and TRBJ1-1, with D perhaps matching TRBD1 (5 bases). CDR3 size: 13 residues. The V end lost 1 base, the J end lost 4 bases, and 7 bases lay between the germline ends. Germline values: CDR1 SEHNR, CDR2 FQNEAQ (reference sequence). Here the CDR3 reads CASSLEGATEAFF. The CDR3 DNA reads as TGTGCCAGCAGCTTAGAAGGGGCCACTGAAGCTTTCTTT.

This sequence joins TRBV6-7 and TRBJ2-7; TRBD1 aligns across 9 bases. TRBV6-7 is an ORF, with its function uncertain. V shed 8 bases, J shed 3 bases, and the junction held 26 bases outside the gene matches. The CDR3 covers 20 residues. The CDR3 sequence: CASLVPRESADRGLHYEQYF. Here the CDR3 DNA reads TGTGCCAGCTTGGTTCCCCGCGAATCGGCGGACAGGGGACTTCACTACGAGCAGTACTTC.

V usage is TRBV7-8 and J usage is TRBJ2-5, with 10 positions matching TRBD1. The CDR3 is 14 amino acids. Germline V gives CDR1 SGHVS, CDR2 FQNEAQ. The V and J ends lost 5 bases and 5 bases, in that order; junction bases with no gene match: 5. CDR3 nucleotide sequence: TGTGCCAGCAGCCCCCGGACAGGGGGGGAGACCCAGTACTTC. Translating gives CASSPRTGGETQYF.